The clone carrying this T cell receptor beta chain was picked up a small number of times. J lost 3 bases, V lost 1 base, and 9 bases had no gene match. The length of the CDR3 is 18 residues. Germline CDR1 SGHVS, CDR2 FQNEAQ. MiXCR was run by TCRdb on the RT-PCR reads, yielding one entry per CDR3 protein. This repertoire shows hundreds of thousands of distinct CDR3 sequences, 13% to 15% found once; its top ten account for 3% to 4.5%. The specimen sequenced was memory CD4+ T cells from blood. The sequence was obtained from a female donor in good health, serving as a healthy control. The chain is built from TRBV7-8 and TRBJ2-3, with 11 bases matching TRBD2. In DNA, the CDR3 is TGTGCCAGCAGCTTAGGAATAGCGGGAGGGCCAGTGACAGATACGCAGTATTTT. Protein: CASSLGIAGGPVTDTQYF.